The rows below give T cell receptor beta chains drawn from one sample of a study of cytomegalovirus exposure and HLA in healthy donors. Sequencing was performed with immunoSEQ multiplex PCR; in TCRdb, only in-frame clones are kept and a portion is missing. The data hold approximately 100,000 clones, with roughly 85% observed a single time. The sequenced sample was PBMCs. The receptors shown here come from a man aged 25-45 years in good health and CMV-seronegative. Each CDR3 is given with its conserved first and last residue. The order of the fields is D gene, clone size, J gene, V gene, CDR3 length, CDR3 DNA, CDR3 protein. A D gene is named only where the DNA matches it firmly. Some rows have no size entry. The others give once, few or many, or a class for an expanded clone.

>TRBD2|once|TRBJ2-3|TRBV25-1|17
TGTGCCAGCAGTGACTCAGGAGAGCGGGAGGGCACAGATACGCAGTATTTT
CASSDSGEREGTDTQYF
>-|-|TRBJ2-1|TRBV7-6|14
TGTGCCAGCAGCTTAGATCCCGGTAGCGATGAGCAGTTCTTC
CASSLDPGSDEQFF
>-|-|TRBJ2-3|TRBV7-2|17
TGTGCCAGCAGAGGGCGAGGACGAGGAGGAGGCACAGATACGCAGTATTTT
CASRGRGRGGGTDTQYF
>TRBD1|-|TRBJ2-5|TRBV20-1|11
TGCAGTGCGACAGGGGGAGAGACCCAGTACTTC
CSATGGETQYF
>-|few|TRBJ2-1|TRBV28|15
TGTGCCAGCAGTTTCCCGGGTTTGGAGGGCAATGAGCAGTTCTTC
CASSFPGLEGNEQFF
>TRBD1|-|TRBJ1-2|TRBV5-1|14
TGCGCCAGCAGCTTCCCCGGGACAGCCTATGGCTACACCTTC
CASSFPGTAYGYTF
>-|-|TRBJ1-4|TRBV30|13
TGTGCCTGGAGCGCCAATACAGGAAGAAAACTGTTTTTT
CAWSANTGRKLFF
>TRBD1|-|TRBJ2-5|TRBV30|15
TGTGCCTGGAGTGCCGGGACAGGGGGCATGAAGACCCAGTACTTC
CAWSAGTGGMKTQYF
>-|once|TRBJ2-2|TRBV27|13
TGTGCCAGCAGTCCCAACTACACCGGGGAGCTGTTTTTT
CASSPNYTGELFF
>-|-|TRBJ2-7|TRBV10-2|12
TGCGCCAGCAGTGCATGGGGGGACGAGCAGTACTTC
CASSAWGDEQYF
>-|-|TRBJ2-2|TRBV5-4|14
TGTGCCAGCAACCGGGACTTCCACACCGGGGAGCTGTTTTTT
CASNRDFHTGELFF
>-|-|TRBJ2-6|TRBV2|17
TGTGCCAGCAGGTGGGGGGGGCTTCACTCTGGGGCCAACGTCCTGACTTTC
CASRWGGLHSGANVLTF
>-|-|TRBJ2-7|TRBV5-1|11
TGCGCCAGCAGGGACGACAGGACTCAACACTTC
CASRDDRTQHF
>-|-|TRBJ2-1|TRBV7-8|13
TGTGCCAGCAGCTTCTCCAGCTACAATGAGCAGTTCTTC
CASSFSSYNEQFF
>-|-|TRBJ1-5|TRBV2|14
TGTGCCAGCAGTCCTGACAATAGCAATCAGCCCCAGCATTTT
CASSPDNSNQPQHF
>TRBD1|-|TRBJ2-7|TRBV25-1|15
TGTGCCACCACCACAGGGGAAGGCTCTACGAGCGAGCAGTACTTC
CATTTGEGSTSEQYF
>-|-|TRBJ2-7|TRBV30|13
TGTGCCTGGAGTCCTCCGGGGAACTACGAGCAGTACTTC
CAWSPPGNYEQYF
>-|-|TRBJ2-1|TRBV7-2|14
TGTGCCAGCAGCTTCAGGTCCAGGGATAATGAGCAGTTCTTC
CASSFRSRDNEQFF
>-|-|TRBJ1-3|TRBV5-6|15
TGTGCCAGCAGCTTCGGTCCGGCCAGGGGAAACACCATATATTTT
CASSFGPARGNTIYF
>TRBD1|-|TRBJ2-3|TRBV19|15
TGTGCCAGTAGTAAAGGGACAGGGGAGGCAGATACGCAGTATTTT
CASSKGTGEADTQYF
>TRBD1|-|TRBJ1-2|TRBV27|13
TGTGCCAGCAGTTTTGAGGGGGCGCGCGGCTACACCTTC
CASSFEGARGYTF
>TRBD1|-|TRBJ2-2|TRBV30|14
TGTGCCTGTGGGCAGGGGGCCGACACCGGGGAGCTGTTTTTT
CACGQGADTGELFF
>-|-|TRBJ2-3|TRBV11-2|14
TGTGCCAGCAGCTTATGGGGGGAGACAGATACGCAGTATTTT
CASSLWGETDTQYF
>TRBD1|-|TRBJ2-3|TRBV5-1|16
TGCGCCAGCAGCTCTGACCCGACAGGGGAAGCAGATACGCAGTATTTT
CASSSDPTGEADTQYF
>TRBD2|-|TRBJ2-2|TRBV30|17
TGTGCCTGGAGTGTTATCGGTAGCGGGAGTCAGGGCGGGGAGCTGTTTTTT
CAWSVIGSGSQGGELFF
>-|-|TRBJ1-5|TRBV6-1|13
TGTGCCAGTCGGACAGAAAGCAATCAGCCCCAGCATTTT
CASRTESNQPQHF
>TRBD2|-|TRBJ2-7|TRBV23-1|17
TGCGCCAGCAATTGCGAAAGCGGGACTAGCGTTTTTTACGAGCAGTACTTC
CASNCESGTSVFYEQYF
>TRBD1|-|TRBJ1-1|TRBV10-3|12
TGTGCCATCACCCAGGGGGGCACTGAAGCTTTCTTT
CAITQGGTEAFF
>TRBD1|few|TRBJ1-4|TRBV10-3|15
TGTGCCATCAGTGAGTCGGACAGGGGGCTTGAAAAACTGTTTTTT
CAISESDRGLEKLFF
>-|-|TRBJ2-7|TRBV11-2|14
TGTGCCAGCAGCTTACCGGGGATACCCTACGAGCAGTACTTC
CASSLPGIPYEQYF
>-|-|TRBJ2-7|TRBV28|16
TGTGCCAGCAGTTTAAATTTCAGGGTAGGGACCTACGAGCAGTACTTC
CASSLNFRVGTYEQYF
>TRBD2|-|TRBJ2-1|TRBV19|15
TGTGCCAGTAGTTCTCTAGGCGGGGGGGCGGGTGAGCAGTTCTTC
CASSSLGGGAGEQFF
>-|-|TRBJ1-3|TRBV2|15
TGTGCCAGCAGAAACAGGGCAGAAGCTGGAAACACCATATATTTT
CASRNRAEAGNTIYF
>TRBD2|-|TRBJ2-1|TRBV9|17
TGTGCCAGCAGCGTAGGGGGGGGGACTGGGCTCCTAAATGAGCAGTTCTTC
CASSVGGGTGLLNEQFF
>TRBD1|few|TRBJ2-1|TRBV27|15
TGTGCCAGCAGCCCGAGACAGGGTTCCTACAATGAGCAGTTCTTC
CASSPRQGSYNEQFF
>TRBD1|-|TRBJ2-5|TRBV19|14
TGTGCCAGTAGTATATGGGGACAGCTGGAGACCCAGTACTTC
CASSIWGQLETQYF
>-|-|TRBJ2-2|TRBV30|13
TGTGCCTGGCGGGGTCGCTCGACCGGGGAGCTGTTTTTT
CAWRGRSTGELFF
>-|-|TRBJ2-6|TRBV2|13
TGTGCCAGCGCGGGGACCGGGGCCAACGTCCTGACTTTC
CASAGTGANVLTF
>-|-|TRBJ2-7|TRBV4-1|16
TGCGCCAGCAGCCAAGATAGCGGAGATAGGTCCTACGAGCAGTACTTC
CASSQDSGDRSYEQYF
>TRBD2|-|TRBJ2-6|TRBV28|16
TGTGCCAGCAGGTTCTGGGGAGGGCCTGGGGCCAACGTCCTGACTTTC
CASRFWGGPGANVLTF
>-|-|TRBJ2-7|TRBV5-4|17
TGTGCCAGCAGCTCATTCCTACAGGTTGGTGTTGCCTACGAGCAGTACTTC
CASSSFLQVGVAYEQYF
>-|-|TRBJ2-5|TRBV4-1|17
TGCGCCAGCAGCCAAGCTTTCGAACGACAGTCCCAAGAGACCCAGTACTTC
CASSQAFERQSQETQYF
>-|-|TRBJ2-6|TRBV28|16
TGTGCCAGCAGGCCCCGTGGCTTCGCTGGGGCCAACGTCCTGACTTTC
CASRPRGFAGANVLTF
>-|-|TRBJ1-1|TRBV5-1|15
TGCGCCAGCAGCTTGCGGGACACTTTAAACACTGAAGCTTTCTTT
CASSLRDTLNTEAFF
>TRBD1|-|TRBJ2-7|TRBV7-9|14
TGTGCCAGCCAGGGACAGGGGTTATCCTACGAGCAGTACTTC
CASQGQGLSYEQYF
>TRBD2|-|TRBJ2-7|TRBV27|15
TGTGCCAGCAGCCCTCAAGCGGGGTTTTCCTACGAGCAGTACTTC
CASSPQAGFSYEQYF
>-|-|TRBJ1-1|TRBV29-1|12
TGCAGCGTTGAAAGGGGGAACACTGAAGCTTTCTTT
CSVERGNTEAFF
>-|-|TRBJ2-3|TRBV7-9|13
TGTGCCAGCAGCTTAGTAGCTTCTGATACGCAGTATTTT
CASSLVASDTQYF
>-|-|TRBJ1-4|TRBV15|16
TGTGCCACCAGCAGAGATCTGAGGGAACTAAATGAAAAACTGTTTTTT
CATSRDLRELNEKLFF